Below are 4 T cell receptor beta chains sequenced from a single sample in a study of T cell repertoires in cytomegalovirus infection. TCRdb redid the calling of the reads with MiXCR, one entry per CDR3 protein. The repertoire holds fewer than 550,000 distinct CDR3 sequences, more than 25% seen once, with around 14% in the top ten. The sample comprised PBMCs. The receptor source for this set is a human donor in good health (CMV status not recorded). Some clones in this sample may be carry-over from other donors' samples.

In its sample, this clonotype was seen a few times. The V call is TRBV11-2, the J call TRBJ2-4; TRBD2 aligns across 9 bases. The CDR3 sequence is 16 residues long. J was trimmed by 0 bases and V by 3 bases; bases with no gene match: 3. Germline V gives CDR1 SGHAT, CDR2 FQNNGV. CDR3 amino acids: CASSFLAGKAKNIQYF. As DNA, the CDR3 is TGTGCCAGCAGCTTCCTAGCGGGAAAAGCCAAAAACATTCAGTACTTC.

J is TRBJ1-5 and V is TRBV24-1; D unresolved. The CDR3 is 14 residues long. CDR1 KGHDR and CDR2 SFDVKD come from the germline V gene. V was cut by 4 bases and J by 4 bases, with 10 bases left in between. CDR3 sequence reads: CATSERPRNQPQHF. The CDR3 nucleotides are TGTGCCACCAGTGAGAGACCCAGAAATCAGCCCCAGCATTTT.

This clonotype has just one count. The rearrangement uses TRBV19 and TRBJ2-3, with 7 bases lining up with TRBD2. The V segment lost 5 bases and the J segment 5 bases; nucleotides outside the gene matches: 13. The germline V gene has CDR1 LNHDA and CDR2 SQIVND (reference sequence). The CDR3 length is 16 residues. CDR3 coding DNA: TGTGCCAGTAGTCTCTTGCTGCCTGGCGGGGGAGATACGCAGTATTTT. Residues: CASSLLLPGGGDTQYF.

This clonotype was counted only a few times. This CDR3 reads CSVEADGMNTEAFF. The DNA for the CDR3 is TGCAGCGTTGAGGCGGACGGCATGAACACTGAAGCTTTCTTT. This chain connects TRBV29-1 to TRBJ1-1; no clear D. The CDR3 is made up of 14 amino acids. Germline CDR1 is SQVTM and CDR2 is ANQGSEA. Trimming took 3 bases from V and 0 from J, leaving 11 bases between them.